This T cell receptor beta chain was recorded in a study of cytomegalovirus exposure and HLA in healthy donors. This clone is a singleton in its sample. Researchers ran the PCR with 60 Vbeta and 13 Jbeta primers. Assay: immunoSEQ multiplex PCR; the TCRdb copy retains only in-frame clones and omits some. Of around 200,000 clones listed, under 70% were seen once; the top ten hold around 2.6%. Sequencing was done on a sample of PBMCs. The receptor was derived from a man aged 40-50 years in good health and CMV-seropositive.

The CDR3, as DNA: TGTGCCAGCAGTTACGAGGGGGGGACCTACGAGCAGTACTTC. Translated, it gives CASSYEGGTYEQYF. V and J are TRBV6-5 and TRBJ2-7; D might be TRBD2 (7 bases). Germline loops: CDR1 MNHEY, CDR2 SVGAGI. The CDR3 length is 14 residues. Trimming took 2 bases from V and 2 from J, leaving 10 bases between them.